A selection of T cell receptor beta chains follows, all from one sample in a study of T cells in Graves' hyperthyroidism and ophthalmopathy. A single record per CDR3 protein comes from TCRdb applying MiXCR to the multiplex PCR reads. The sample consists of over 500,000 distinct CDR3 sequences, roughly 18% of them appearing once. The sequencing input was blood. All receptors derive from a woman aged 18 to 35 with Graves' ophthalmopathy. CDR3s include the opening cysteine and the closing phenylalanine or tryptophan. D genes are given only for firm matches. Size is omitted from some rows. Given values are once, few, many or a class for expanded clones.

TGTGCCAGCAGCTTAGAGGGACGGGACAAGAGCACAGATACGCAGTATTTT CASSLEGRDKSTDTQYF TRBV7-9 few . TRBJ2-3
TGCAGTGCTAGTATGGTAGTACCCGTACTCTACAATGAGCAGTTCTTC CSASMVVPVLYNEQFF TRBV20-1 many . TRBJ2-1
TGTGCCAGCAGCCCCTCGGGGGCAGTCTCCTACGAGCAGTACTTC CASSPSGAVSYEQYF TRBV6-2/TRBV6-3 many . TRBJ2-7
TGTGCCAGTCGTAGGGCCGCCGGGGAGCTGTTTTTT CASRRAAGELFF TRBV11-2 many . TRBJ2-2
TGTGCCAGCAGCTCCCCTGGGGAGTCTGGCTACACCTTC CASSSPGESGYTF TRBV7-9 . . TRBJ1-2
TGTGCCAGCAGTACCACAGGGCGGAACACTGAAGCTTTCTTT CASSTTGRNTEAFF TRBV6-1 . . TRBJ1-1
TGTGCCACCAGCAGAGATCGCGACAGGGGTAATTCACCCCTCCACTTT CATSRDRDRGNSPLHF TRBV15 . TRBD1 TRBJ1-6
TGTGCCAGCAGTTATGTGGGAGGGCCCTCGGGTGAGCAGTTCTTC CASSYVGGPSGEQFF TRBV6-2/TRBV6-3 . TRBD2 TRBJ2-1
TGTGCCAGCAGTTTAGTTAAGGGGGGGGAGCTGTTTTTT CASSLVKGGELFF TRBV12-3/TRBV12-4 . . TRBJ2-2
TGTGCCTGGAGTGGGGGGAGAGGGAACTACGAGCAGTACTTC CAWSGGRGNYEQYF TRBV30 . . TRBJ2-7
TGTGCCAGCAGTGAAACCTATGGGCTTGGTGTAATGGCCCAGTACTTC CASSETYGLGVMAQYF TRBV25-1 . . TRBJ2-5
TGCAGTGCAAGAGGGTTCCCGCGTTCCAAGAGCTCCTACAATGAGCAGTTCTTC CSARGFPRSKSSYNEQFF TRBV20-1 many . TRBJ2-1
TGTGCCAGCAGCCCGAATGGAGGGGAACTGGATGAAGCTTTCTTT CASSPNGGELDEAFF TRBV3-1 many . TRBJ1-1
TGCAGCGTTGTTCGGACAGTCATGAACACTGAAGCTTTCTTT CSVVRTVMNTEAFF TRBV29-1 many . TRBJ1-1
TGCGCCAGCAGCCAAATGCCACATCTAGCCAAAAACATTCAGTACTTC CASSQMPHLAKNIQYF TRBV4-3 few . TRBJ2-4
TGCAGCGTCGAATTACGTATAGGCGAGCAGTACTTC CSVELRIGEQYF TRBV29-1 . . TRBJ2-7
TGTGCCAGCACTCTCCACACCGGGGAGCTGTTTTTT CASTLHTGELFF TRBV14 few . TRBJ2-2
TGCGCCAGCAGCTCGTCCGGCCAGAACACTGAAGCTTTCTTT CASSSSGQNTEAFF TRBV5-1 many . TRBJ1-1
TGTGCCAGCAGTCTACCCTTCAATCAGCCCCAGCATTTT CASSLPFNQPQHF TRBV28 many . TRBJ1-5
TGCGCCAGCAGCCAAGATCAGTATGAGCAGTTCTTC CASSQDQYEQFF TRBV4-1 . . TRBJ2-1
TGTGCCAGCAGTTACAGTGAGCAAGAGACCCAGTACTTC CASSYSEQETQYF TRBV2 many . TRBJ2-5
TGTGCCTGGAGTGTACAACGGACGGAGACCTACGAGCAGTACTTC CAWSVQRTETYEQYF TRBV30 many . TRBJ2-7
TGTGCCAGCAGCCAAGATCCTGCTAGCAGACTCTACAATGAGCAGTTCTTC CASSQDPASRLYNEQFF TRBV3-1 . . TRBJ2-1
TGTGCCAGCAGCTTGGTCGCCAGGGCAAGGGGTAACTATGGCTACACCTTC CASSLVARARGNYGYTF TRBV5-6 . . TRBJ1-2
TGTGCCAGCAGTGAAGGAGCGGGGGGGGTTTACAATGAGCAGTTCTTC CASSEGAGGVYNEQFF TRBV6-1 . TRBD2 TRBJ2-1
TGTGCCAGCAGTGGGCCCCCTACCAGGCAGCCCCAGCATTTT CASSGPPTRQPQHF TRBV2 many . TRBJ1-5
TGCAGTGCTAGAGATCAGGAGGGAGCTCCGGTCGAGCAGTACTTC CSARDQEGAPVEQYF TRBV20-1 few . TRBJ2-7
TGCAGTGCGGGACTAGCGGGGAGCGAGCAGTACTTC CSAGLAGSEQYF TRBV20-1 many TRBD2 TRBJ2-7
TGTGCCAGTAGTATAGAGGGGACAGAGACCTATGGCTACACCTTC CASSIEGTETYGYTF TRBV19 . TRBD1 TRBJ1-2
TGTGCCAGCAGCCAAGGGGTCTCAGGGAAGGTAGAGACCCAGTACTTC CASSQGVSGKVETQYF TRBV3-1 . . TRBJ2-5
TGTGCCAGCGGGATCACAGATACGCAGTATTTT CASGITDTQYF TRBV5-5 many . TRBJ2-3
TGTGCCAGCAGCCTACAGGGGGTAAGGCAAGAGACCCAGTACTTC CASSLQGVRQETQYF TRBV28 many TRBD1 TRBJ2-5
TGCGCCAGCAGCTACAGGGTAGTGAGGACTGAAGCTTTCTTT CASSYRVVRTEAFF TRBV4-1 . . TRBJ1-1
TGCGCCAGCAGCGGGGGAAGCGGGAGGAGGGACAATGAGCAGTTCTTC CASSGGSGRRDNEQFF TRBV5-1 many TRBD2 TRBJ2-1
TGTGCTAGCAGCTTACCTAGCGGAGGGAACACCGGGGAGCTGTTTTTT CASSLPSGGNTGELFF TRBV7-7 . TRBD2 TRBJ2-2
TGTGCCAGTTTACATCGGACAGCCGGACTTAAGAACACTGAAGCTTTCTTT CASLHRTAGLKNTEAFF TRBV19 . . TRBJ1-1
TGTGCCAGCAGTGAAGTAGACACCTCCCGGCCCCTCCACTTT CASSEVDTSRPLHF TRBV25-1 few . TRBJ1-6
TGTGCCAGCAGCCCGGCGGGAGGGCGTGAGACCCAGTACTTC CASSPAGGRETQYF TRBV11-2 many TRBD2 TRBJ2-5
TGTGCCAGCAGCTTCTCCGAAGCGGTACTGGGGGGGGATACGCAGTATTTT CASSFSEAVLGGDTQYF TRBV7-8 many TRBD2 TRBJ2-3
TGTGCCTCTAGCCTCAACCGGGGGGGGAGCACTGAAGCTTTCTTT CASSLNRGGSTEAFF TRBV19 . . TRBJ1-1
TGTGCCAGCAGTACTGGACAGGGGAGCACAGATACGCAGTATTTT CASSTGQGSTDTQYF TRBV6-1 many TRBD1 TRBJ2-3
TGTGCCAGCAGTATACTAGCGGTTCACGGGGAGCTGTTTTTT CASSILAVHGELFF TRBV27 few TRBD2 TRBJ2-2
TGTGCCAGTTTCCGGGACTATCACAATGAGCAGTTCTTC CASFRDYHNEQFF TRBV27 few TRBD2 TRBJ2-1
TGTGCCAGCAGCTTAGTCCTAGCGGGAGGAAATGAGCAGTTCTTC CASSLVLAGGNEQFF TRBV7-9 many TRBD2 TRBJ2-1
TGCGCCAGCAGCTTGGATCCCAGGGAGGGATATGGCTACACCTTC CASSLDPREGYGYTF TRBV5-1 . . TRBJ1-2
TGTGCCAGCAGCTTAATTACAGGGGGACAAAACTATGGCTACACCTTC CASSLITGGQNYGYTF TRBV7-2 many TRBD1 TRBJ1-2
TGCAGTGCCGGACAATGGAATTCACCCCTCCACTTT CSAGQWNSPLHF TRBV20-1 many . TRBJ1-6
TGTGCCTGGAGCCTCCCCTTGGGGGAGAGTCAGCCCCAGCATTTT CAWSLPLGESQPQHF TRBV30 many . TRBJ1-5
TGTGCCAGCAGTTTTCTAGCGGTGTACAATGAGCAGTTCTTC CASSFLAVYNEQFF TRBV28 many TRBD2 TRBJ2-1
TGTGCCAGCAGCATGAGCGGGAGCGGAGAGACCCAGTACTTC CASSMSGSGETQYF TRBV9 . TRBD2 TRBJ2-5
TGCGCCAGCAGTGTAGGAGGAGATGAGCAGTACTTC CASSVGGDEQYF TRBV3-1 few . TRBJ2-7
TGTGCCAGCAGTTTCTTCAGCTCCTATAATTCACCCCTCCACTTT CASSFFSSYNSPLHF TRBV12-3/TRBV12-4 once . TRBJ1-6
TGTGCCAGCAGGGCTCAGGGACGGTTGAGCGGGGAGCTGTTTTTT CASRAQGRLSGELFF TRBV6-2/TRBV6-3 . . TRBJ2-2
TGTGCCAGCAGCTTAGTGTCGGCGGGGAATGAGCAGTTCTTC CASSLVSAGNEQFF TRBV7-2 many . TRBJ2-1
TGTGCCAGCAGTGAAGCGGTGGACGGCCGCACAGATACGCAGTATTTT CASSEAVDGRTDTQYF TRBV2 many . TRBJ2-3
TGCAGCTTCTACACCGGGACAGCTAATGAAAAACTGTTTTTT CSFYTGTANEKLFF TRBV29-1 . TRBD1 TRBJ1-4
TGTGCCTGGAATGATAACTATGGCTACACCTTC CAWNDNYGYTF TRBV30 few . TRBJ1-2